This record concerns one TCR beta chain sequence. Original analysis: Estimates of nucleated cell counts were drawn from the amplification of reference gene primers. Method: immunoSEQ multiplex PCR; TCRdb's copy keeps in-frame clones and lacks some. V and J calls and clone size come straight from that table; D and trimming were deduced from the DNA. The sample records around 33,000 clones, less than 80% being singletons. The data belong to a study of blood T cell repertoires in COVID-19. On the study more broadly: Donors in the United States, Italy and Spain gave samples during acute or convalescent COVID-19. The cDNA or gDNA used as material had been derived from T cells, B-cell-depleted T cells, or PBMCs.

Germline-derived CDR1 and CDR2 are LGHNA and YNFKEQ. Trimming pared 0 bases from V and 5 bases from J, leaving 10 bases between. The CDR3 spans 14 residues. This chain joins TRBV4-2 and TRBJ2-5, with D hard to call. What was sequenced was peripheral blood. This clonotype was obtained from a man older than 75 with acute or convalescent COVID-19. The CDR3 region has the DNA TGTGCCAGCAGCCAAGATTGGATGGAGGAGACCCAGTACTTC. Protein sequence: CASSQDWMEETQYF.